This entry lists 20 T cell receptor beta chains sequenced from one sample in a study of radiation and T cells in renal cell carcinoma. The table came from immunoSEQ multiplex PCR; TCRdb's copy has only in-frame clones and leaves some out. The sample carries 120,000 to 150,000 clones, roughly 80% recorded once. The time point here: baseline pretreatment blood. This sample's treatment: 15 Gy SBRT to primary tumor, nephrectomy 4 weeks later. Source: blood, taken from a patient whose treatment included radiotherapy and nephrectomy. The source of these receptors is a woman in her fifties or sixties with renal cell carcinoma.

The CDR3 is CASSLNPSGQVDSETQYF. DNA for the CDR3: TGTGCCAGCAGCTTGAATCCCAGCGGCCAGGTAGATTCGGAGACCCAGTACTTC. The chain is built from TRBV5-4 and TRBJ2-5; TRBD2 might be the D (5 bases). The CDR3 is made up of 18 amino acids. CDR1 is SGHNT, CDR2 YYREEE, per germline (reference sequence). V dropped 1 base and J dropped 5 bases, with 24 bases sitting between them.

The chain employs TRBV25-1 and TRBJ1-4; no firm D call. With 5 bases removed from V and 8 bases from J, the gap between germline ends came to 15 bases. The germline V gene has CDR1 MGHDK and CDR2 SYGVNS. The CDR3 runs to 14 residues. CDR3 region: CASSFREELEKLFF. The CDR3 DNA reads TGTGCCAGCAGTTTTAGGGAAGAGTTGGAAAAACTGTTTTTT.

The rearrangement joins TRBV6-1 to TRBJ2-7, with 8 positions matching TRBD1. J gave up 3 bases and V 9 bases, and 4 bases lay outside the gene matches. The CDR3 covers 12 residues. The germline gives CDR1 MNHNS, CDR2 SASEGT. The CDR3 DNA is TGTGCCAGTTCGACAGGGGTCTACGAGCAGTACTTC. It translates to CASSTGVYEQYF.

CDR3 amino acids: CASSVASTEQYF. As DNA, the CDR3 is TGTGCCAGCAGCGTAGCATCGACCGAGCAGTACTTC. V is TRBV9 and J is TRBJ2-7; no definite D call. The V gene's germline CDR1 is SGDLS and CDR2 YYNGEE. V lost 0 bases and J lost 6, with 7 bases in between. The CDR3 spans 12 residues. The whole variable domain, filled in from reference TRBV9 and TRBJ2-7, reads DSGVTQTPKHLITATGQRVTLRCSPRSGDLSVYWYQQSLDQGLQFLIQYYNGEERAKGNILERFSAQQFPDLHSELNLSSLELGDSALYFCASSVASTEQYFGPGTRLTVT.

Written as DNA, the CDR3 is TGTGCCAGCAGCGTAGCTACGGGAGGGGTCAGCGAGCAGTACTTC. Amino acids: CASSVATGGVSEQYF. The chain links TRBV9 to TRBJ2-7; the match to TRBD2 covers 8 bases. J lost 6 bases, V lost 0 bases, and 8 bases had no gene match. The CDR3 extends over 15 amino acids. In germline, CDR1 is SGDLS, CDR2 YYNGEE.

This chain uses TRBV7-2 with TRBJ1-2, with D uncertain. Germline CDR1 SGHTA, CDR2 FQGNSA. V shed 5 bases and J shed 2 bases, with 15 bases lying between them. This CDR3 region has 15 residues. The CDR3 coding sequence is TGTGCCAGCAGCCCGACATCCACGGTGAACTATGGCTACACCTTC. Protein product: CASSPTSTVNYGYTF.

J is TRBJ2-7 and V is TRBV30, with no clear D. Germline V gene data show CDR1 as GTSNPN and CDR2 as SVGIG (reference sequence). The CDR3 totals 14 residues. V was trimmed by 0 bases and J by 2 bases, leaving 11 bases between them. CDR3 region: CAWSVLSTAYEQYF. As DNA, the CDR3 is TGTGCCTGGAGTGTACTTTCCACAGCCTACGAGCAGTACTTC.

Comment on this clone: A junction end diverges from the germline sequence, so it may reflect a read error. The chain is built from TRBV4-3 and TRBJ2-7; the D gene could be TRBD1 or TRBD2 (5 bases each). In germline, CDR1 is LGHNA, CDR2 YSLEER. CDR3 length equals 15 residues. This chain's CDR3 is CASSQGAGAAYEQYF. In nucleotides, the CDR3 is TGCGCCAGCAGTCAAGGAGCCGGGGCGGCCTACGAGCAGTACTTC.

This clone was detected once. The J gene is TRBJ2-1, the V gene TRBV7-8; TRBD2 aligns across 11 bases. This CDR3 spans 15 amino acids. CDR1 is SGHVS and CDR2 is FQNEAQ in the germline V gene. V was clipped by 6 bases and J by 10 bases; unmatched bases: 11. The CDR3 spells CASRSGTSGSREQFF. CDR3 coding DNA: TGTGCCAGCAGATCGGGGACTAGCGGCTCTCGGGAGCAGTTCTTC.

This clone was picked up a small number of times. The rearrangement joins TRBV4-3 to TRBJ1-4; 8 bases map to TRBD1. V shed 0 bases and J 7 bases; nucleotides not matched to a gene: 4. Germline V gives CDR1 LGHNA, CDR2 YSLEER. This CDR3 has 15 residues. The CDR3 sequence is CASSQEGDRGEKLFF. The CDR3 DNA reads as TGCGCCAGCAGCCAAGAAGGTGACAGGGGTGAAAAACTGTTTTTT.

The genes are TRBV6-5 and TRBJ2-1; either TRBD1 or TRBD2 may fit D (6 bases each). Germline CDR1 MNHEY, CDR2 SVGAGI. CDR3 size: 15 residues. V shed 5 bases and J shed 0 bases, with 11 bases lying between them. CDR3 sequence (DNA): TGTGCCAGCAGTAGGGGGGCCTACTCCTACAATGAGCAGTTCTTC. It codes for CASSRGAYSYNEQFF.

V gene TRBV2 combines with J gene TRBJ1-2; D remains ambiguous. This CDR3 has 13 amino acids. V was clipped by 4 bases and J by 7 bases, with 13 bases between them. CDR1 is SNHLY and CDR2 is FYNNEI in the germline V gene. CDR3 sequence reads: CASSGIGRSGYTF. DNA for the CDR3: TGTGCCAGCAGTGGGATAGGGCGAAGTGGCTACACCTTC.

This chain connects TRBV9 to TRBJ1-6; TRBD1 is a possible D gene (5 bases). The CDR3 loop spans 14 amino acids. V was trimmed by 4 bases and J by 7 bases, leaving 12 bases between them. The germline V gene has CDR1 SGDLS and CDR2 YYNGEE. The CDR3 DNA is TGTGCCAGCAGCTCTACAGGTACAAATTCACCCCTCCACTTT. Residues: CASSSTGTNSPLHF.

The J gene is TRBJ2-6, the V gene TRBV4-2; TRBD2 is a possible D gene (6 bases). Trimming stripped 1 base from V and 0 bases from J, with 13 bases between. Per germline, CDR1 LGHNA and CDR2 YNFKEQ. The CDR3 contains 18 residues. CDR3 region: CASSQGHGTVSGANVLTF. The CDR3 DNA sequence: TGTGCCAGCAGCCAAGGACACGGGACTGTCTCTGGGGCCAACGTCCTGACTTTC.

The chain employs TRBV18 and TRBJ1-2; 9 positions match TRBD1. V dropped 2 bases and J dropped 8; count of bases not matched to a gene: 6. Germline CDR1 KGHSH, CDR2 LQKENI. This CDR3 has 14 residues. The CDR3 loop is CASSPEDRGFGYTF. The CDR3 bases are TGTGCCAGCTCACCAGAGGACAGGGGTTTCGGCTACACCTTC.

In this sample, this clone turned up once. CDR3 residues: CASSLGGTQAYEQYF. CDR3 DNA sequence: TGTGCCAGCAGCTTAGGAGGGACACAAGCCTACGAGCAGTACTTC. The chain links TRBV7-2 to TRBJ2-7; TRBD1 is a possible D gene (6 bases). The CDR3 consists of 15 residues. CDR1 and CDR2 (germline): SGHTA, FQGNSA. The V end lost 1 base, the J end lost 2 bases, and 12 bases lay between the germline ends.

V is TRBV6-5 and J is TRBJ1-2; D is uncertain. The CDR3 extends over 15 amino acids. Germline values: CDR1 MNHEY, CDR2 SVGAGI. Trimming took 0 bases from V and 1 from J, leaving 9 bases between them. CDR3 amino acids: CASSYSGYHNYGYTF. DNA of the CDR3: TGTGCCAGCAGTTACTCAGGGTACCATAACTATGGCTACACCTTC.

This chain uses TRBV7-9 with TRBJ2-7; no definite D call. The V and J ends lost 0 bases and 2 bases respectively, with 8 bases between them. The CDR3 runs 14 residues. Germline V gene sequence: CDR1 SEHNR, CDR2 FQNEAQ (reference sequence). CDR3 sequence (DNA): TGTGCCAGCAGCTTAGCCGCCGGCCCCTACGAGCAGTACTTC. Encoded protein: CASSLAAGPYEQYF.

The V and J genes are TRBV4-1 and TRBJ1-2; no clear D. Deletions cut 0 bases from V and 6 bases from J, with 8 bases between. Looked up from germline, CDR1 is MGHRA and CDR2 is YSYEKL. The CDR3 extends over 13 amino acids. The CDR3 DNA reads TGCGCCAGCAGCCAAGAGCTGGGGAATGGCTACACCTTC. Translated, it gives CASSQELGNGYTF.

The CDR3 protein is CASTQGYSGNQPQHF. The DNA of the CDR3 is TGTGCCAGTACACAGGGCTACTCGGGCAATCAGCCCCAGCATTTT. The rearrangement uses TRBV19 and TRBJ1-5, with D tentatively TRBD1 (6 bases). V dropped 7 bases and J dropped 2 bases, with 15 bases sitting between them. Germline V lookup: CDR1 LNHDA, CDR2 SQIVND (reference sequence). This CDR3 contains 15 residues.